The 24 T cell receptor beta chains presented below share a single source sample, sequenced in a study of blood T cell repertoires in COVID-19. Clones were read by immunoSEQ multiplex PCR, and TCRdb kept only the in-frame ones, dropping some. The table has 100,000 or so clones, roughly 92% seen once; the top ten hold around 5.8%. Sequencing used peripheral blood. The source is a man in his forties or fifties with active COVID-19.

The V and J genes are TRBV27 and TRBJ2-3, with 8 bases matching TRBD2. Trimming removed 6 bases from V and 8 bases from J; junction bases left unmatched: 4. CDR3 length: 12 residues. CDR1 is MNHEY and CDR2 is SMNVEV in the germline V gene (reference sequence). The CDR3 reads CASSLLAGTQYF. The CDR3 region has the DNA TGTGCCAGCAGCCTCCTAGCGGGTACGCAGTATTTT.

The CDR3 DNA is TGTGCCAGCAGCCCCGCGGCGGGCCTTGAGGGCACTGAAGCTTTCTTT. As protein: CASSPAAGLEGTEAFF. The chain combines TRBV9 with TRBJ1-1; D is unclear. The V and J ends lost 4 bases and 4 bases respectively, with 20 bases between them. Germline V gives CDR1 SGDLS, CDR2 YYNGEE. The CDR3 extends over 16 amino acids. The variable domain in full, with the rest retrieved from reference TRBV9 and TRBJ1-1, is DSGVTQTPKHLITATGQRVTLRCSPRSGDLSVYWYQQSLDQGLQFLIQYYNGEERAKGNILERFSAQQFPDLHSELNLSSLELGDSALYFCASSPAAGLEGTEAFFGQGTRLTVV.

In the case of this clone: At one end, the junction sequence differs from germline, possibly due to a read error. The CDR3 region has the DNA TGCAGTGCCATGGAACAGGGCGCCTTC. It yields the protein CSAMEQGAF. The V gene is TRBV20-1, the J gene TRBJ1-2; a possible D gene is TRBD1 (6 bases). The germline V gene has CDR1 DFQATT and CDR2 SNEGSKA (reference sequence). The CDR3 extends over 9 amino acids.

The DNA of the CDR3 is TGTGCCAGCAGCTTAGTCCTAGCGGGAGCCAATGAGCAGTTCTTC. This gives the protein CASSLVLAGANEQFF. V usage is TRBV11-2 and J usage is TRBJ2-1; 10 bases line up with TRBD2. Germline V CDR1 and CDR2: SGHAT, FQNNGV. This CDR3 spans 15 amino acids. Trimming cost V 1 base and J 6 bases; bases outside gene matches: 3.

The CDR3 DNA reads TGCGCCAGCAGTATTGGACTAGCGGGACCCACAGATACGCAGTATTTT. Its protein product is CASSIGLAGPTDTQYF. The J gene is TRBJ2-3, the V gene TRBV5-1, with 12 bases that match TRBD2. The CDR3 covers 16 residues. V lost 5 bases, J lost 2 bases, and 6 bases stayed unmatched. Germline V gives CDR1 SGHRS, CDR2 YFSETQ.

The chain has TRBV28 and TRBJ1-5; 9 bases are shared with TRBD1. The CDR3 sequence is 15 residues long. Looked up from germline, CDR1 is MDHEN and CDR2 is SYDVKM. The trim removed 7 bases at V and 7 bases at J, leaving 11 bases unmatched. CDR3 amino acids: CASTQTGGLGQPQHF. The CDR3 region has the DNA TGTGCCAGCACACAGACAGGGGGTCTGGGGCAGCCCCAGCATTTT.

The chain uses TRBV28 and TRBJ2-3, with 15 bases that match TRBD2. The V gene's germline CDR1 is MDHEN and CDR2 SYDVKM. The CDR3 has 14 amino acids. With V trimmed by 5 bases and J by 15 bases, 9 bases remained unmatched. CDR3 nucleotides: TGTGCCAGCAGTCCCGGACTAGCGGGAGGGCCTTTTTATTTT. Translating it yields CASSPGLAGGPFYF.

This chain uses TRBV19 with TRBJ1-5, with unresolved D. V was cut by 6 bases and J by 0 bases, with 15 bases left in between. This CDR3 spans 16 amino acids. Looked up from germline, CDR1 is LNHDA and CDR2 is SQIVND (reference sequence). In nucleotides, the CDR3 is TGTGCCAGTAGCTCTCGGACGGGAATTAGCAATCAGCCCCAGCATTTT. It specifies CASSSRTGISNQPQHF.

V gene TRBV5-5 combines with J gene TRBJ2-1, with a weak D call TRBD1 (6 bases). Germline V CDR1 and CDR2: SGHKS, YYEKEE (reference sequence). Deletions cut 2 bases from V and 7 bases from J, with 22 bases between. This CDR3 has 17 amino acids. For the CDR3, the DNA is TGTGCCAGCAGCTTATTACCGCCGGGACAAATGCTGAATGAGCAGTTCTTC. Protein sequence: CASSLLPPGQMLNEQFF.

A single count supports this clone. V is TRBV15 and J is TRBJ2-1; 13 bases fit TRBD2. J lost 4 bases, V lost 7 bases, and 4 bases had no gene match. Germline CDR1 and CDR2: LNHNV and YYDKDF (reference sequence). This CDR3 region has 15 residues. CDR3 sequence reads: CATTLLAGGYNEQFF. CDR3 sequence (DNA): TGTGCCACCACCTTACTAGCGGGAGGGTACAATGAGCAGTTCTTC.

This rearrangement joins TRBV6-6 to TRBJ2-2; D ambiguous. CDR1 and CDR2 from the germline V gene are MNHNY and SVGAGI (reference sequence). This CDR3 region has 15 residues. Deletions cut 0 bases from V and 4 bases from J, with 9 bases between. DNA of the CDR3: TGTGCCAGCAGTTACTCTGGCTTTTTCACCGGGGAGCTGTTTTTT. Translation: CASSYSGFFTGELFF.

This clone was seen a handful of times. The V and J genes are TRBV7-8 and TRBJ2-7; 14 bases are a match to TRBD2. Germline lookup yields CDR1 SGHVS and CDR2 FQNEAQ. The CDR3 runs to 15 residues. With 5 bases clipped from V and 2 bases from J, the junction kept 2 bases outside the gene matches. The CDR3 bases are TGTGCCAGCAGCCCGACTAGCGGGAGGGCCTACGAGCAGTACTTC. Translating it yields CASSPTSGRAYEQYF.

Points on this clone: The sample carries other DNA sequences with the same CDR3. The rearrangement uses TRBV19 and TRBJ2-6; D is perhaps TRBD2 (5 bases). Germline V CDR1 and CDR2: LNHDA, SQIVND (reference sequence). Trimming shortened V by 3 bases and J by 1 base, and 7 bases separated the two germline ends. This CDR3 is built from 15 residues. The CDR3 region has the DNA TGTGCCAGTAGTATTAGAGGGTCTGGGGCCAACGTCCTGACTTTC. It is translated as CASSIRGSGANVLTF. Full variable domain (missing parts from reference TRBV19 and TRBJ2-6): DGGITQSPKYLFRKEGQNVTLSCEQNLNHDAMYWYRQDPGQGLRLIYYSQIVNDFQKGDIAEGYSVSREKKESFPLTVTSAQKNPTAFYLCASSIRGSGANVLTFGAGSRLTVL.

The rearrangement links TRBV11-2 to TRBJ2-7; tentatively, D is TRBD2 (6 bases). Germline V gene sequence: CDR1 SGHAT, CDR2 FQNNGV. V was pared by 2 bases and J by 0 bases, with 11 bases between. The CDR3 is 15 amino acids. The DNA for the CDR3 is TGTGCCAGCAGCTTATCAGTGGGAGGCTCCTACGAGCAGTACTTC. As protein: CASSLSVGGSYEQYF. The entire variable domain, with the rest obtained from reference TRBV11-2 and TRBJ2-7, is as follows: EAGVAQSPRYKIIEKRQSVAFWCNPISGHATLYWYQQILGQGPKLLIQFQNNGVVDDSQLPKDRFSAERLKGVDSTLKIQPAKLEDSAVYLCASSLSVGGSYEQYFGPGTRLTVT.

This chain joins TRBV9 and TRBJ2-2; 7 bases agree with TRBD2. The CDR3 is 15 residues long. The V and J ends lost 4 bases and 4 bases, in that order; junction bases with no gene match: 7. Germline V CDR1 and CDR2: SGDLS, YYNGEE. CDR3 amino acids: CASSLSGKVTGELFF. The CDR3 DNA reads as TGTGCCAGCAGCTTAAGCGGGAAGGTCACCGGGGAGCTGTTTTTT. The full variable domain, its missing parts supplied by reference TRBV9 and TRBJ2-2, is DSGVTQTPKHLITATGQRVTLRCSPRSGDLSVYWYQQSLDQGLQFLIQYYNGEERAKGNILERFSAQQFPDLHSELNLSSLELGDSALYFCASSLSGKVTGELFFGEGSRLTVL.

This rearrangement joins TRBV12-3 or TRBV12-4 to TRBJ2-5, with 7 bases that match TRBD2. Trimming removed 5 bases from V and 4 bases from J; junction bases left unmatched: 4. This CDR3 region has 13 residues. CDR3 protein: CASSAWEGETQYF. CDR3 sequence (DNA): TGTGCCAGCAGTGCCTGGGAGGGAGAGACCCAGTACTTC.

The gene calls are TRBV7-6 and TRBJ2-1; 11 bases map to TRBD2. This CDR3 is 15 amino acids long. Trimming took 5 bases from V and 9 from J; bases not matched to a gene: 9. Germline V CDR1 and CDR2: SGHVS, FNYEAQ. The CDR3 DNA is TGTGCCAGCAGCGCCACTAGCGGGAGTATAGGTGAGCAGTTCTTC. Translated: CASSATSGSIGEQFF.

The rearrangement uses TRBV3-1 (or the pseudogene TRBV3-2) and TRBJ1-3; 9 nucleotides agree with TRBD1. Germline trimming cut 2 bases from V and 4 bases from J; bases unmatched to any gene: 3. Per the germline V gene, CDR1 is LGHDT and CDR2 is YNNKEL (reference sequence). The CDR3 covers 15 residues. The CDR3 protein is CASSQTGGAGNTIYF. The CDR3 nucleotides are TGTGCCAGCAGCCAAACAGGGGGCGCCGGAAACACCATATATTTT.

The genes are TRBV2 and TRBJ2-5; tentatively, D is TRBD2 (6 bases). CDR3 size: 14 residues. CDR1 is SNHLY, CDR2 FYNNEI, per germline. V was shortened by 6 bases and J by 4 bases, with 15 bases between the two germline ends. The CDR3 is CASRLPGDGETQYF. CDR3 coding DNA: TGTGCCAGCAGATTACCGGGGGACGGAGAGACCCAGTACTTC.

The chain is built from TRBV5-5 and TRBJ2-7; 7 bases agree with TRBD2. After removal of 0 bases from V and 4 bases from J, the junction contained 4 bases not matched to a gene. The CDR3 extends over 14 amino acids. Germline CDR1 reads SGHKS; CDR2 reads YYEKEE (reference sequence). CDR3: CASSLVAGLYEQYF. CDR3 bases: TGTGCCAGCAGCTTGGTTGCGGGACTATACGAGCAGTACTTC.

This clone has a single count. Compared with germline, one end of the junction differs, possibly owing to a read error. The gene calls are TRBV3-1 (or the pseudogene TRBV3-2) and TRBJ1-1; a possible D gene is TRBD1 (6 bases). CDR1 is LGHDT, CDR2 YNNKEL, per germline (reference sequence). This CDR3 region has 13 residues. CDR3 in amino acids: CASSQPGTPEKDF. The CDR3 DNA is TGTGCCAGCAGCCAACCGGGGACACCCGAGAAGGATTTT.

The rearrangement links TRBV2 to TRBJ2-1; 7 nucleotides line up with TRBD1. CDR1 SNHLY and CDR2 FYNNEI come from the germline V gene. V trimming: 0 bases; J trimming: 3 bases; junction bases outside the gene matches: 8. The CDR3 length is 17 residues. Written as DNA, the CDR3 is TGTGCCAGCAGTGAAGCGTCGTTCAGGGGGAGCTACAATGAGCAGTTCTTC. The encoded protein is CASSEASFRGSYNEQFF.

This clone showed up just once. This chain connects TRBV27 to TRBJ1-1; D possibly corresponds to TRBD1 (6 bases). The V end was cut by 6 bases, the J end by 5 bases, with 16 bases between. Germline V CDR1 and CDR2: MNHEY, SMNVEV (reference sequence). This CDR3 is built from 14 residues. The CDR3 protein is CASSLSRGKTEAFF. CDR3 coding DNA: TGTGCCAGCAGCCTTTCCAGGGGTAAGACTGAAGCTTTCTTT.

This clone has just one count. The CDR3 protein is CASRGASGRPSSYEQYF. DNA of the CDR3: TGTGCCAGCAGAGGAGCTAGCGGGAGACCTTCCTCCTACGAGCAGTACTTC. V usage is TRBV28 and J usage is TRBJ2-7, with 10 bases lining up with TRBD2. The length of the CDR3 is 17 residues. The V gene's germline CDR1 is MDHEN and CDR2 SYDVKM. Trimming at V came to 6 bases and at J to 0 bases, leaving 11 bases not matched to a gene.